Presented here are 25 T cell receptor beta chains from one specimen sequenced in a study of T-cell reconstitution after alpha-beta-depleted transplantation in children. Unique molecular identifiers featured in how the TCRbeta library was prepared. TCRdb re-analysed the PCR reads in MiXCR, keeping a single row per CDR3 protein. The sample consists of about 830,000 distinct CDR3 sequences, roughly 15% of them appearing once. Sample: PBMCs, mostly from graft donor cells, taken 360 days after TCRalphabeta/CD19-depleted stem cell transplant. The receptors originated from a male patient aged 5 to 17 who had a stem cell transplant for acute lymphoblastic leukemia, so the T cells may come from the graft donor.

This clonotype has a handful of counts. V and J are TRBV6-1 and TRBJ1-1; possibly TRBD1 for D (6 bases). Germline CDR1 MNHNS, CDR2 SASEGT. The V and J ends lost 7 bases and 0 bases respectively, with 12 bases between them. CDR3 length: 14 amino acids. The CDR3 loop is CASTRGQLNTEAFF. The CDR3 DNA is TGTGCCAGCACTAGGGGACAACTGAACACTGAAGCTTTCTTT.

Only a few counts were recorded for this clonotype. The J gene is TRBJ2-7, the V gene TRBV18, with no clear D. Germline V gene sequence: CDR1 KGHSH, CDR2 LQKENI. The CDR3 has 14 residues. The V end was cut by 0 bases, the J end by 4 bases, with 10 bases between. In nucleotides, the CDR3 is TGTGCCAGCTCACCACCGGCCGACATTTACGAGCAGTACTTC. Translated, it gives CASSPPADIYEQYF.

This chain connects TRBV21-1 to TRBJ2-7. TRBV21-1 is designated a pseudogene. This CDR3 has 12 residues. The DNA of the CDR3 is TGTGCCAGCAGACCCACGACCCCCGAGCAGTACTTC. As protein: CASRPTTPEQYF.

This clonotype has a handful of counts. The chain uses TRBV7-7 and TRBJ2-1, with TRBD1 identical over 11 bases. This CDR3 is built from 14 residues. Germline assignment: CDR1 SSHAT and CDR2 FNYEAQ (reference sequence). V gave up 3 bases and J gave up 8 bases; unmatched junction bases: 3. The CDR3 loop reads CASSLGQGVYEQFF. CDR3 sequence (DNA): TGTGCCAGCAGCTTGGGACAGGGGGTCTATGAGCAGTTCTTC.

The DNA of the CDR3 is TGCGCCAGCAGCTTGGCAACCGGGACCTTATTCTACGAGCAGTACTTC. Amino acid sequence: CASSLATGTLFYEQYF. The gene calls are TRBV5-1 and TRBJ2-7; D may be TRBD1 or TRBD2 (5 bases each). There are 16 residues in the CDR3. V was pared by 0 bases and J by 3 bases, with 16 bases between. Germline V gene sequence: CDR1 SGHRS, CDR2 YFSETQ.

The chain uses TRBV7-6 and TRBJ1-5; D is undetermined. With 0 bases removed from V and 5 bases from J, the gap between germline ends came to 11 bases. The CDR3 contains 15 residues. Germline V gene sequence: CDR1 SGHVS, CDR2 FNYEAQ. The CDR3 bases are TGTGCCAGCAGCTTAGCGGCGGGGTCATATCAGCCCCAGCATTTT. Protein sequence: CASSLAAGSYQPQHF. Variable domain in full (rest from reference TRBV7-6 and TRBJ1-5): GAGVSQSPRYKVTKRGQDVALRCDPISGHVSLYWYRQALGQGPEFLTYFNYEAQQDKSGLPNDRFSAERPEGSISTLTIQRTEQRDSAMYRCASSLAAGSYQPQHFGDGTRLSIL.

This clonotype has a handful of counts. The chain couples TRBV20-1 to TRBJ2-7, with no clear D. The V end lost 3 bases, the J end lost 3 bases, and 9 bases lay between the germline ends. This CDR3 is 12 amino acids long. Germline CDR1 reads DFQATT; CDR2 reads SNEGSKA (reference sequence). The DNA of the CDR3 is TGCAGTGCTAGGCGGAAGGACTACGAGCAGTACTTC. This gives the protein CSARRKDYEQYF.

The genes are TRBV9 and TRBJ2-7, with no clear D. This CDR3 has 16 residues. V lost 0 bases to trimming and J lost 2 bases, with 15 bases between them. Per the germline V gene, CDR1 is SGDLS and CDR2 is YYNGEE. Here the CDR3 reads CASSVDGLGFAYEQYF. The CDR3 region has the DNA TGTGCCAGCAGCGTAGACGGGCTAGGATTCGCCTACGAGCAGTACTTC.

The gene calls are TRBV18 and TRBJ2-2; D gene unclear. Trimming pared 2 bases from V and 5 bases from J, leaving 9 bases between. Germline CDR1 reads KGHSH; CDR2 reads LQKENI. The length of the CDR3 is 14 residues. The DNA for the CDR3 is TGTGCCAGCTCACCAGCTAGGGAAACCGGGGAGCTGTTTTTT. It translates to CASSPARETGELFF.

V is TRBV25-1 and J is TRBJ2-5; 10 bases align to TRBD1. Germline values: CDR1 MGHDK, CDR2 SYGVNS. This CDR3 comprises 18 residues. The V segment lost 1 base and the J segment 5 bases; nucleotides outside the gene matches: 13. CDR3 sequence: CASSESPARQGAVETQYF. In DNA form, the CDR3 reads TGTGCCAGCAGTGAATCCCCCGCCCGACAGGGGGCGGTTGAGACCCAGTACTTC.

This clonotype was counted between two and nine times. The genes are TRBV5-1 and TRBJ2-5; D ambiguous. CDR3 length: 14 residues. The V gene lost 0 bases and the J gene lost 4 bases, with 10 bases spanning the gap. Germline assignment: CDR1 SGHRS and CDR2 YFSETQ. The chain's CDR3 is CASSLVVLGETQYF. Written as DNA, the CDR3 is TGCGCCAGCAGCTTGGTTGTCTTGGGAGAGACCCAGTACTTC.

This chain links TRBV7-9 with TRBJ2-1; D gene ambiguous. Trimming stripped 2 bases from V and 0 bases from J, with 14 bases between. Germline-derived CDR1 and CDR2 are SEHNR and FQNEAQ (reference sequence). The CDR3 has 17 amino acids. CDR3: CASSLSPGTYSYNEQFF. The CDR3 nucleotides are TGTGCCAGCAGCTTATCCCCCGGCACCTACTCCTACAATGAGCAGTTCTTC.

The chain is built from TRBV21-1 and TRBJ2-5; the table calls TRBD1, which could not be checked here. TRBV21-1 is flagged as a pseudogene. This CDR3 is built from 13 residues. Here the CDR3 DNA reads TGTGCCAGCAGCCGCGACAGGGTAAAGACCCAGTACTTC. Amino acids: CASSRDRVKTQYF.

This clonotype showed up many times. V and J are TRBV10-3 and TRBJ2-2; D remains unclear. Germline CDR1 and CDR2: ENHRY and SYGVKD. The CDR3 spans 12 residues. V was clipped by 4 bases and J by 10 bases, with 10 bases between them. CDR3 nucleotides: TGTGCCATCAGTGGTCCTGTTGTGGAGCTGTTTTTT. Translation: CAISGPVVELFF.

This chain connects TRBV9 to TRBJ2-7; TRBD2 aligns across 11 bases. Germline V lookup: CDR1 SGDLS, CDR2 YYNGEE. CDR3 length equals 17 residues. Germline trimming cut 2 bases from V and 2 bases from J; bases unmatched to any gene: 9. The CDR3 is CASSVSLAGGDPYEQYF. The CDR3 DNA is TGTGCCAGCAGCGTCAGCTTAGCGGGAGGGGACCCCTACGAGCAGTACTTC.

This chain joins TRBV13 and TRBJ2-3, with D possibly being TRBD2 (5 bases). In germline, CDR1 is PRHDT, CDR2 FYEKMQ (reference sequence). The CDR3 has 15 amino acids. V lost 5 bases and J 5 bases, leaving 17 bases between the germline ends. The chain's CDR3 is CASSERPSWEDTQYF. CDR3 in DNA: TGTGCCAGCAGCGAAAGGCCTAGCTGGGAAGATACGCAGTATTTT.

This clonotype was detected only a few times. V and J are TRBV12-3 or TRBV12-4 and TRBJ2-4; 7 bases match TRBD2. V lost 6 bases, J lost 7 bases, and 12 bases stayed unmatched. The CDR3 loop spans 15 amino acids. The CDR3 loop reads CASRPWRELGNIQYF. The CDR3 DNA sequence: TGTGCCAGCAGGCCCTGGCGGGAGTTGGGGAACATTCAGTACTTC.

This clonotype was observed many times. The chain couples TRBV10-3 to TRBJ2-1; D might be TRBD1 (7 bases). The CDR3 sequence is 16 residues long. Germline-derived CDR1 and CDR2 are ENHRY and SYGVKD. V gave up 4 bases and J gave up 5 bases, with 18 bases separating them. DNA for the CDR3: TGTGCCATCAGTGGGGGACAGTGGAGGGACCACAATGAGCAGTTCTTC. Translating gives CAISGGQWRDHNEQFF.

The CDR3 protein is CASNLNEKLFF. The CDR3 DNA follows: TGTGCCAGCAATCTAAATGAAAAACTGTTTTTT. This chain uses TRBV2 with TRBJ1-4; D gene ambiguous. Trimming took 7 bases from V and 5 from J, leaving 5 bases between them. CDR3 length: 11 residues. Germline CDR1 reads SNHLY; CDR2 reads FYNNEI.

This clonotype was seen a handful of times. The CDR3 here is CASSPVFGPPDHEQYF. The CDR3 DNA reads as TGTGCCAGCTCACCAGTCTTTGGACCCCCGGACCACGAGCAGTACTTC. The genes are TRBV18 and TRBJ2-7; no firm D call. The CDR3 loop spans 16 amino acids. With 2 bases removed from V and 5 bases from J, the gap between germline ends came to 19 bases. Germline V gene data show CDR1 as KGHSH and CDR2 as LQKENI.

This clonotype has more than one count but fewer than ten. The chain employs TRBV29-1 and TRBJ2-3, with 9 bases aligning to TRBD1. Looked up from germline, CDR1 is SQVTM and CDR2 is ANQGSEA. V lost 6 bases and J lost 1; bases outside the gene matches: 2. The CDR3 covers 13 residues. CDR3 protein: CSVWDRGTDTQYF. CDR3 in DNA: TGCAGCGTCTGGGACAGGGGCACAGATACGCAGTATTTT.

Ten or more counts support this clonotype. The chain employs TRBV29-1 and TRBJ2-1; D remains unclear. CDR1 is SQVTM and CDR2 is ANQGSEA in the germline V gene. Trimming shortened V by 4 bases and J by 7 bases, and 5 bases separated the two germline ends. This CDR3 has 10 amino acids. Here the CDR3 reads CSVGGNEQFF. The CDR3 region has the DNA TGCAGCGTTGGGGGAAATGAGCAGTTCTTC.

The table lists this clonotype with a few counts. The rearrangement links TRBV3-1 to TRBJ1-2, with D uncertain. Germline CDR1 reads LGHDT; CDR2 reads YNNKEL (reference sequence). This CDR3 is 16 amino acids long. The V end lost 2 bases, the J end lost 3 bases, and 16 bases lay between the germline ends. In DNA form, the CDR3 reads TGTGCCAGCAGCCAATGGTCACTCCAAGGCGACTATGGCTACACCTTC. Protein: CASSQWSLQGDYGYTF.

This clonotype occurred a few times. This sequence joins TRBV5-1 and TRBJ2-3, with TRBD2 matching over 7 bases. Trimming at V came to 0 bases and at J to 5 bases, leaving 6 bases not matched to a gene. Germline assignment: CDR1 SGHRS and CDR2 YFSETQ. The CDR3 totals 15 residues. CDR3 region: CASSLEAGVLDTQYF. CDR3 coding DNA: TGCGCCAGCAGCTTGGAGGCGGGAGTGTTAGATACGCAGTATTTT.

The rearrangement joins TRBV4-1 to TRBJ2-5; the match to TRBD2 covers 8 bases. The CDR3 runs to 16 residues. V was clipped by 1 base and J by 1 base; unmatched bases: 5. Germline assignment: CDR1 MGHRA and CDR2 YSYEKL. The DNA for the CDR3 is TGCGCCAGCAGCCAAGGTAGACTAGCGTCCCAAGAGACCCAGTACTTC. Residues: CASSQGRLASQETQYF.